The 6 T cell receptor beta chains listed next were all sequenced from one sample in a study of shared T cell receptors in the human thymus. Libraries were prepared by immunoSEQ multiplex PCR; TCRdb keeps only in-frame clonotypes and omits some of them. The top ten clones hold 0.015% to 0.02% of a sample with more than 300,000 clones, roughly 94% of them seen once. Sequencing was performed on thymocytes. The origin of the receptors is a human donor.

There are a few counts of this clone. The same CDR3 also results from other DNA sequences found in this sample. This sequence joins TRBV28 and TRBJ1-1, with no clear D. The CDR3 totals 13 residues. CDR1 and CDR2 from the germline V gene are MDHEN and SYDVKM. The V and J ends lost 3 bases and 0 bases respectively, with 5 bases between them. The CDR3, as DNA: TGTGCCAGCAGTTTGACGGTGAACACTGAAGCTTTCTTT. Protein: CASSLTVNTEAFF.

The chain combines TRBV30 with TRBJ2-1; 7 nucleotides align to TRBD1. The germline V gene encodes CDR1 GTSNPN and CDR2 SVGIG (reference sequence). CDR3 length: 17 amino acids. J gave up 0 bases and V 3 bases, and 11 bases lay outside the gene matches. The CDR3 is CAWSIKDRESSYNEQFF. CDR3 DNA: TGTGCCTGGAGCATCAAAGACAGGGAAAGCTCCTACAATGAGCAGTTCTTC. The variable domain in full, completed from reference TRBV30 and TRBJ2-1, reads SQTIHQWPATLVQPVGSPLSLECTVEGTSNPNLYWYRQAAGRGLQLLFYSVGIGQISSEVPQNLSASRPQDRQFILSSKKLLLSDSGFYLCAWSIKDRESSYNEQFFGPGTRLTVL.

This clone was seen only a few times. The genes are TRBV5-8 and TRBJ1-1, with D unclear. V lost 4 bases and J 6 bases, leaving 7 bases between the germline ends. From germline, CDR1 is SGHTS and CDR2 YDEGEE. The CDR3 consists of 11 residues. The DNA of the CDR3 is TGTGCCAGCAGCCCCCCCGCTGAAGCTTTCTTT. Amino acid sequence: CASSPPAEAFF.

The rearrangement links TRBV5-1 to TRBJ1-5, with D unclear. The CDR3 spans 15 residues. Germline V gives CDR1 SGHRS, CDR2 YFSETQ. The germline V and J ends were trimmed by 2 bases and 5 bases, with 14 bases remaining between them. For the CDR3, the DNA is TGCGCCAGCAGCTTATCAGGCGAAGACTATCAGCCCCAGCATTTT. This sequence encodes CASSLSGEDYQPQHF.

The chain employs TRBV19 and TRBJ2-7, with D possibly TRBD2 on 6 matching bases. This CDR3 comprises 15 residues. From germline, CDR1 is LNHDA and CDR2 SQIVND (reference sequence). V dropped 1 base and J dropped 3 bases, with 13 bases sitting between them. This CDR3 is CASSIGGERNYEQYF. CDR3 nucleotides: TGTGCCAGTAGTATAGGCGGGGAGAGAAACTACGAGCAGTACTTC.

The V gene is TRBV11-2, the J gene TRBJ2-3; 8 bases map to TRBD2. The germline V gene has CDR1 SGHAT and CDR2 FQNNGV. There are 16 residues in the CDR3. V lost 6 bases, J lost 1 base, and 9 bases stayed unmatched. CDR3 in DNA: TGTGCCAGCAGTTCGGTAGACGGGAGGGGCACAGATACGCAGTATTTT. Protein sequence: CASSSVDGRGTDTQYF.